The 28 T cell receptor beta chains presented below share a single source sample, sequenced in a study of OX40 agonist ivuxolimab in advanced cancers. Using immunoSEQ multiplex PCR, the repertoire was profiled, and TCRdb retains in-frame clones only, with some absent. Of about 40,000 clones in the sample, approximately 85% are singletons; the top ten hold about a sixth. Sequenced here: CD4+ or CD8+ T cells sorted from blood, sampled in a trial of the OX40 agonist ivuxolimab. These receptors originate from an adult with an advanced solid tumor such as melanoma, head and neck, liver or kidney cancer.

This rearrangement joins TRBV6-5 to TRBJ1-6; possible D gene TRBD1, 5 bases. CDR3 length: 15 residues. V was shortened by 0 bases and J by 7 bases, with 10 bases between the two germline ends. Germline V CDR1 and CDR2: MNHEY, SVGAGI. DNA of the CDR3: TGTGCCAGCAGTTACTCGGGAGGGGACAATTCACCCCTCCACTTT. It yields the protein CASSYSGGDNSPLHF.

The chain employs TRBV5-5 and TRBJ2-1; a weak D match, TRBD1 (6 bases). The germline V and J ends were trimmed by 4 bases and 15 bases, with 17 bases remaining between them. Germline CDR1 and CDR2: SGHKS and YYEKEE (reference sequence). The CDR3 length is 12 residues. CDR3 loop: CASSIDLGAPFF. The CDR3 region has the DNA TGTGCCAGCAGCATTGACTTGGGGGCCCCGTTCTTC.

This clone was counted once. The chain links TRBV6-6 to TRBJ2-4; D may be TRBD1 (5 bases). Between the trimmed V and J ends, which lost 2 bases and 0 bases, there was a span of 8 bases. CDR3 length: 15 amino acids. CDR1 and CDR2 from the germline V gene are MNHNY and SVGAGI (reference sequence). The DNA for the CDR3 is TGTGCCAGCAGTTACAGACAGCTAGCCAAAAACATTCAGTACTTC. As protein: CASSYRQLAKNIQYF.

This clone was observed a single time. The CDR3 sequence: CASSARPRSSGGDSTDTQYF. The CDR3 nucleotides are TGTGCCAGCAGCGCGAGGCCCCGTTCTAGCGGGGGGGACAGCACAGATACGCAGTATTTT. This chain joins TRBV9 and TRBJ2-3; 12 bases are a match to TRBD2. Germline V lookup: CDR1 SGDLS, CDR2 YYNGEE. CDR3 length equals 20 residues. The V segment lost 3 bases and the J segment 0 bases; nucleotides outside the gene matches: 14. Based on the CDR3 plus reference TRBV9 and TRBJ2-3, the full variable domain is DSGVTQTPKHLITATGQRVTLRCSPRSGDLSVYWYQQSLDQGLQFLIQYYNGEERAKGNILERFSAQQFPDLHSELNLSSLELGDSALYFCASSARPRSSGGDSTDTQYFGPGTRLTVL.

This clone was picked up a small number of times. This chain uses TRBV13 with TRBJ1-6; perhaps TRBD1 as D (5 bases). This CDR3 spans 15 amino acids. Germline V gene lookup returns CDR1 PRHDT and CDR2 FYEKMQ (reference sequence). V was pared by 6 bases and J by 7 bases, with 16 bases between. The CDR3 sequence is CASRRDSLRNSPLHF. In nucleotides, the CDR3 is TGTGCCAGCAGACGGGACTCACTAAGGAATTCACCCCTCCACTTT.

This chain connects TRBV7-9 to TRBJ1-1; perhaps TRBD1 as D (5 bases). The V end was cut by 5 bases, the J end by 2 bases, with 9 bases between. The length of the CDR3 is 13 residues. Per the germline V gene, CDR1 is SEHNR and CDR2 is FQNEAQ (reference sequence). The DNA of the CDR3 is TGTGCCAGCAGCCCCGGGGGTAACACTGAAGCTTTCTTT. It translates to CASSPGGNTEAFF.

The chain has TRBV7-9 and TRBJ1-2; tentative D call: TRBD1 (6 bases). The CDR3 spans 14 residues. V dropped 5 bases and J dropped 5 bases, with 15 bases sitting between them. Germline lookup yields CDR1 SEHNR and CDR2 FQNEAQ (reference sequence). CDR3 region: CASSLVGGGYGYTF. CDR3 coding DNA: TGTGCCAGCAGCCTAGTTGGGGGCGGGTATGGCTACACCTTC.

This clone was picked up one time. The chain couples TRBV9 to TRBJ1-5, with no clear D. Germline values: CDR1 SGDLS, CDR2 YYNGEE. With 4 bases removed from V and 9 bases from J, the gap between germline ends came to 17 bases. This CDR3 is 14 amino acids long. The CDR3, as DNA: TGTGCCAGCAGCCCGCCGGAGGTTTCGGGGCCCCAGCATTTT. Its translation is CASSPPEVSGPQHF.

The DNA of the CDR3 is TGTGCCAGCAGTTACCGAGCGGGGGGGTCCGGGGAGCTGTTTTTT. It encodes CASSYRAGGSGELFF. The chain combines TRBV6-5 with TRBJ2-2; 10 bases are shared with TRBD2. Germline V gene sequence: CDR1 MNHEY, CDR2 SVGAGI. V lost 2 bases, J lost 6 bases, and 3 bases stayed unmatched. This CDR3 is 15 amino acids long.

As to this clone: In the same sample, other DNA sequences code for this CDR3. The chain has TRBV7-9 and TRBJ1-2; 7 nucleotides match TRBD1. Germline V gene sequence: CDR1 SEHNR, CDR2 FQNEAQ (reference sequence). The V and J ends lost 1 base and 1 base, in that order; junction bases with no gene match: 3. The CDR3 has 15 residues. The CDR3 protein is CASSLEGTDNYGYTF. The CDR3 coding sequence is TGTGCCAGCAGCTTAGAGGGGACAGATAACTATGGCTACACCTTC.

The gene calls are TRBV19 and TRBJ2-7; 9 nucleotides line up with TRBD2. In germline, CDR1 is LNHDA, CDR2 SQIVND (reference sequence). Germline trimming cut 4 bases from V and 3 bases from J; bases unmatched to any gene: 7. This CDR3 has 15 residues. Written as DNA, the CDR3 is TGTGCCAGTAGTAGTCGGACTAGCGAATACTACGAGCAGTACTTC. The encoded protein is CASSSRTSEYYEQYF. Based on the CDR3 plus reference TRBV19 and TRBJ2-7, the full variable domain is DGGITQSPKYLFRKEGQNVTLSCEQNLNHDAMYWYRQDPGQGLRLIYYSQIVNDFQKGDIAEGYSVSREKKESFPLTVTSAQKNPTAFYLCASSSRTSEYYEQYFGPGTRLTVT.

The chain employs TRBV29-1 and TRBJ2-1, with D tentatively TRBD1 (5 bases). Trimming stripped 7 bases from V and 8 bases from J, with 12 bases between. CDR1 and CDR2 (germline): SQVTM, ANQGSEA. This CDR3 comprises 11 residues. The CDR3 nucleotides read TGCAGCGCTCCAGGGTTTTATGAGCAGTTCTTC. Its protein is CSAPGFYEQFF.

J is TRBJ2-5 and V is TRBV11-2; D might be TRBD2 (6 bases). Germline CDR1 reads SGHAT; CDR2 reads FQNNGV. The V end was cut by 5 bases, the J end by 8 bases, with 27 bases between. The CDR3 is 17 residues long. The CDR3 spells CASSITGGVQYVTTQYF. The DNA for the CDR3 is TGTGCCAGCAGCATCACCGGCGGGGTACAGTATGTTACCACCCAGTACTTC.

This clone was observed a handful of times. The rearrangement joins TRBV5-5 to TRBJ2-2; D gene uncertain. This CDR3 is 14 amino acids long. Germline CDR1 reads SGHKS; CDR2 reads YYEKEE (reference sequence). V lost 4 bases, J lost 3 bases, and 10 bases lay in between. Here the CDR3 reads CASSPGFYTGELFF. The CDR3, as DNA: TGTGCCAGCAGCCCCGGGTTTTACACCGGGGAGCTGTTTTTT. The complete variable domain, with remaining parts taken from reference TRBV5-5 and TRBJ2-2, reads DAGVTQSPTHLIKTRGQQVTLRCSPISGHKSVSWYQQVLGQGPQFIFQYYEKEERGRGNFPDRFSARQFPNYSSELNVNALLLGDSALYLCASSPGFYTGELFFGEGSRLTVL.

The rearrangement joins TRBV4-1 to TRBJ1-4; 8 positions agree with TRBD1. CDR1 and CDR2 from the germline V gene are MGHRA and YSYEKL. Trimming at V came to 1 base and at J to 16 bases, leaving 14 bases not matched to a gene. The CDR3 covers 15 residues. CDR3 nucleotide sequence: TGCGCCAGCAGCCAAGTTCTCGGACAGGGAGATGTAGGGTTTTTT. Amino acids: CASSQVLGQGDVGFF.

This chain uses TRBV30 with TRBJ1-2, with D unresolved. This CDR3 is 12 amino acids long. V lost 5 bases to trimming and J lost 8 bases, with 15 bases between them. Germline CDR1 reads GTSNPN; CDR2 reads SVGIG (reference sequence). The CDR3 loop is CAWDRFEDGYTF. CDR3 DNA sequence: TGTGCCTGGGACCGCTTCGAGGACGGCTACACCTTC.

The V call is TRBV27, the J call TRBJ1-5; D possibly corresponds to TRBD1 (6 bases). CDR3 size: 16 residues. With 4 bases removed from V and 1 base from J, the gap between germline ends came to 14 bases. Per germline, CDR1 MNHEY and CDR2 SMNVEV (reference sequence). Written as DNA, the CDR3 is TGTGCCAGCAGTTCCTGGGGGGGGGCGAGCAATCAGCCCCAGCATTTT. This gives the protein CASSSWGGASNQPQHF.

This clone was observed a few times. The V gene is TRBV30, the J gene TRBJ1-3; D not certain. The V end was cut by 0 bases, the J end by 4 bases, with 7 bases between. This CDR3 spans 13 amino acids. The germline V gene encodes CDR1 GTSNPN and CDR2 SVGIG (reference sequence). The CDR3 sequence is CAWSVVQGNTIYF. CDR3 nucleotides: TGTGCCTGGAGTGTAGTACAGGGAAACACCATATATTTT.

The CDR3 bases are TGTGCCAGCAGCTTCCCCGAGGGGGACCCCTTCGCCGAGCAGTACTTC. This encodes CASSFPEGDPFAEQYF. This chain links TRBV11-1 with TRBJ2-7; weak D call: TRBD1 (6 bases). Germline CDR1 SGHAT, CDR2 FQDESV (reference sequence). The CDR3 has 16 residues. The V end lost 3 bases, the J end lost 6 bases, and 21 bases lay between the germline ends.

V gene TRBV9 combines with J gene TRBJ1-3; D is undetermined. The germline V gene has CDR1 SGDLS and CDR2 YYNGEE. The V end was cut by 0 bases, the J end by 4 bases, with 11 bases between. This CDR3 comprises 15 residues. CDR3 nucleotides: TGTGCCAGCAGCGTAGCTGGAATTTCCGGAAACACCATATATTTT. It is translated as CASSVAGISGNTIYF. Full variable domain (outside the CDR3, taken from reference TRBV9 and TRBJ1-3): DSGVTQTPKHLITATGQRVTLRCSPRSGDLSVYWYQQSLDQGLQFLIQYYNGEERAKGNILERFSAQQFPDLHSELNLSSLELGDSALYFCASSVAGISGNTIYFGEGSWLTVV.

V usage is TRBV4-1 and J usage is TRBJ2-7; D is unclear. In germline, CDR1 is MGHRA, CDR2 YSYEKL. This CDR3 comprises 13 residues. V was trimmed by 6 bases and J by 3 bases, leaving 12 bases between them. DNA of the CDR3: TGCGCCAGCAGTTCCGGAGCCCGCTACGAGCAGTACTTC. Residues: CASSSGARYEQYF.

This chain joins TRBV27 and TRBJ2-1; the D gene is possibly TRBD2 (6 bases). The length of the CDR3 is 13 residues. The germline gives CDR1 MNHEY, CDR2 SMNVEV (reference sequence). The germline V and J ends were trimmed by 7 bases and 9 bases, with 16 bases remaining between them. CDR3 bases: TGTGCCAGCAAAATAGCGGCCCACGGTGAGCAGTTCTTC. Its protein product is CASKIAAHGEQFF.

The chain couples TRBV7-3 to TRBJ1-1, with D unclear. The CDR3 contains 14 residues. Trimming removed 2 bases from V and 6 bases from J, with 13 bases in between. In germline, CDR1 is SGHTA, CDR2 FQGTGA. CDR3 residues: CASSLSGVLAEAFF. The CDR3 DNA reads TGTGCCAGCAGCTTATCTGGGGTTCTGGCTGAAGCTTTCTTT.

This clone was picked up a small number of times. The V gene is TRBV11-1, the J gene TRBJ1-6; no clear D gene. CDR3 length equals 14 residues. Germline CDR1 reads SGHAT; CDR2 reads FQDESV (reference sequence). Trimming took 1 base from V and 10 from J, leaving 11 bases between them. This CDR3 is CASSLGVGSSPLHF. In DNA, the CDR3 is TGTGCCAGCAGCTTAGGTGTGGGAAGCTCACCCCTCCACTTT. Full variable domain (remainder filled in from reference TRBV11-1 and TRBJ1-6): EAEVAQSPRYKITEKSQAVAFWCDPISGHATLYWYRQILGQGPELLVQFQDESVVDDSQLPKDRFSAERLKGVDSTLKIQPAELGDSAMYLCASSLGVGSSPLHFGNGTRLTVT.

The chain links TRBV2 to TRBJ2-7, with 9 bases matching TRBD2. Germline assignment: CDR1 SNHLY and CDR2 FYNNEI. The CDR3 is made up of 15 amino acids. The ends lost 4 bases at V and 5 bases at J; junction bases unmatched: 9. The CDR3 region is CASSGLAAAGDEQYF. CDR3 DNA: TGTGCCAGCAGTGGACTAGCGGCTGCCGGTGACGAGCAGTACTTC.

V gene TRBV30 combines with J gene TRBJ1-2, with D tentatively TRBD1 (5 bases). Trimming removed 4 bases at V and 4 bases at J, with 7 bases between. The CDR3 length is 11 residues. The germline V gene has CDR1 GTSNPN and CDR2 SVGIG (reference sequence). The CDR3 coding sequence is TGTGCCTGGATGGGGGGCTATGGCTACACCTTC. This gives the protein CAWMGGYGYTF.

The rearrangement links TRBV14 to TRBJ2-1; D not resolved. The CDR3 runs 16 residues. CDR1 and CDR2 from the germline V gene are SGHDN and FVKESK. V lost 0 bases to trimming and J lost 0 bases, with 9 bases between them. As DNA, the CDR3 is TGTGCCAGCAGCCAAGAGAACAGCCCCTCCTACAATGAGCAGTTCTTC. Translating gives CASSQENSPSYNEQFF. The full variable domain, completed using reference TRBV14 and TRBJ2-1, is EAGVTQFPSHSVIEKGQTVTLRCDPISGHDNLYWYRRVMGKEIKFLLHFVKESKQDESGMPNNRFLAERTGGTYSTLKVQPAELEDSGVYFCASSQENSPSYNEQFFGPGTRLTVL.

The chain couples TRBV21-1 to TRBJ2-5. TRBV21-1 is reported as a pseudogene. The CDR3 is 13 amino acids. Here the CDR3 reads CASMSDGQETQYF. DNA of the CDR3: TGTGCCAGCATGTCGGACGGTCAAGAGACCCAGTACTTC.